The 31 T cell receptor beta chains below all came from one sample that was sequenced in a study of blood T cells in healthy people across ages. PCR was performed a second time for roughly 7 to 11 cycles using a sample-barcoded 5' primer and a J-beta primer mix. From the 5' RACE reads, TCRdb called clonotypes with MiXCR, one entry per CDR3 protein. This sample carries 1,800,000 or so distinct CDR3 sequences, roughly two fifths of them seen once, and the ten largest clones take under 30%. Source material: blood. These receptor sequences come from a human donor in good health.

This clonotype was counted between two and nine times. The chain combines TRBV7-2 with TRBJ1-2, with 7 bases identical to TRBD1. Germline assignment: CDR1 SGHTA and CDR2 FQGNSA. The V and J ends lost 0 bases and 1 base, in that order; junction bases with no gene match: 2. There are 15 residues in the CDR3. CDR3 nucleotides: TGTGCCAGCAGCTTAGCCCAGGGGGGTAACTATGGCTACACCTTC. Its protein product is CASSLAQGGNYGYTF.

This clonotype appeared a few times. The genes are TRBV4-1 and TRBJ1-2; D is possibly TRBD1 (5 bases). Looked up from germline, CDR1 is MGHRA and CDR2 is YSYEKL. CDR3 length: 16 amino acids. Trimming removed 3 bases from V and 4 bases from J, with 18 bases in between. The chain's CDR3 is CASSHRGTKAGYGYTF. Here the CDR3 DNA reads TGCGCCAGCAGCCATCGCGGGACTAAGGCGGGCTATGGCTACACCTTC.

This clonotype was counted only a few times. The V gene is TRBV7-9, the J gene TRBJ2-5; 7 nucleotides match TRBD1. Germline V lookup: CDR1 SEHNR, CDR2 FQNEAQ (reference sequence). The CDR3 totals 17 residues. With 4 bases clipped from V and 1 base from J, the junction kept 12 bases outside the gene matches. The CDR3 loop is CASSWPRQGDPQETQYF. The CDR3 DNA follows: TGTGCCAGCAGCTGGCCTAGGCAGGGGGACCCCCAAGAGACCCAGTACTTC.

In this sample, this clonotype turned up a few times. The chain carries TRBV6-2 or TRBV6-3 and TRBJ2-3; 9 bases fit TRBD2. In germline, CDR1 is MNHEY, CDR2 SVGEGT. The CDR3 is 16 residues long. The V and J ends lost 2 bases and 0 bases, in that order; junction bases with no gene match: 3. Written as DNA, the CDR3 is TGTGCCAGCAGTTACGGAGCGGGGGGAAGCACAGATACGCAGTATTTT. Protein product: CASSYGAGGSTDTQYF.

Comments on this clonotype: Germline is not matched at one junction end, which may reflect a read error. V and J are TRBV7-2 and TRBJ2-7; D may be TRBD2 (7 bases). This CDR3 region has 16 residues. CDR1 and CDR2 from the germline V gene are SGHTA and FQGNSA. CDR3 amino acids: CASSLAGGGSSYGQYF. The DNA for the CDR3 is TGTGCCAGCAGCTTAGCTGGCGGGGGCAGCTCCTACGGGCAGTACTTC.

V is TRBV5-5 and J is TRBJ1-1, with D unclear. The V end was cut by 1 base, the J end by 8 bases, with 12 bases between. The germline V gene encodes CDR1 SGHKS and CDR2 YYEKEE (reference sequence). The CDR3 contains 13 residues. In nucleotides, the CDR3 is TGTGCCAGCAGCTTGATCTGGACCGACGAAGCTTTCTTT. It yields the protein CASSLIWTDEAFF. Combining the CDR3 with reference TRBV5-5 and TRBJ1-1 gives the whole variable domain DAGVTQSPTHLIKTRGQQVTLRCSPISGHKSVSWYQQVLGQGPQFIFQYYEKEERGRGNFPDRFSARQFPNYSSELNVNALLLGDSALYLCASSLIWTDEAFFGQGTRLTVV.

DNA for the CDR3: TGTGCCAGCAAAACCGAGGGGGGCACTGAAGCTTTCTTT. It yields the protein CASKTEGGTEAFF. The chain uses TRBV6-5 and TRBJ1-1; maybe TRBD1 (6 bases). Germline CDR1 is MNHEY and CDR2 is SVGAGI. The length of the CDR3 is 13 residues. The ends were cut back, 7 bases at V and 4 bases at J, with 13 bases in the middle.

This clonotype has more than one count but fewer than ten. V gene TRBV4-1 combines with J gene TRBJ2-1; a weak D match, TRBD2 (7 bases). The germline CDR1 and CDR2 sequences are MGHRA and YSYEKL. This CDR3 has 16 residues. Trimming took 3 bases from V and 0 from J, leaving 12 bases between them. Here the CDR3 reads CASSQGGPGSYNEQFF. CDR3 bases: TGCGCCAGCAGCCAGGGGGGGCCGGGCTCCTACAATGAGCAGTTCTTC.

This clonotype was observed a few times. This chain connects TRBV29-1 to TRBJ2-1; perhaps TRBD2 as D (6 bases). Germline V CDR1 and CDR2: SQVTM, ANQGSEA. This CDR3 has 14 amino acids. V was shortened by 5 bases and J by 1 base, with 12 bases between the two germline ends. DNA for the CDR3: TGCAGCGTTAGGGCCGGGGGTTCCTACAATGAGCAGTTCTTC. Translating it yields CSVRAGGSYNEQFF.

The V and J genes are TRBV12-5 and TRBJ2-6; D remains unclear. The CDR3 extends over 16 amino acids. Per the germline V gene, CDR1 is LGHNT and CDR2 is FRNRAP. V was cut by 0 bases and J by 2 bases, with 8 bases left in between. The CDR3: CASGLVVRTGANVLTF. In DNA form, the CDR3 reads TGTGCTAGTGGTTTGGTGGTCAGAACTGGGGCCAACGTCCTGACTTTC.

The J gene is TRBJ2-5, the V gene TRBV20-1; 10 bases line up with TRBD2. Germline values: CDR1 DFQATT, CDR2 SNEGSKA (reference sequence). The ends lost 3 bases at V and 4 bases at J; junction bases unmatched: 8. The CDR3 is 15 amino acids. The chain's CDR3 is CSASLLAGAGETQYF. In DNA, the CDR3 is TGCAGTGCTAGTTTGCTAGCGGGGGCGGGAGAGACCCAGTACTTC.

The gene calls are TRBV4-3 and TRBJ2-7; TRBD1 agrees at 7 bases. The CDR3 sequence is 16 residues long. The germline gives CDR1 LGHNA, CDR2 YSLEER. V lost 4 bases to trimming and J lost 3 bases; unmatched junction nucleotides: 12. CDR3: CASSPYPVPGGYEQYF. The CDR3 DNA follows: TGCGCCAGCAGCCCTTATCCGGTCCCAGGGGGCTACGAGCAGTACTTC.

The sample holds a few counts of this clonotype. The chain is built from TRBV7-8 and TRBJ2-7; D ambiguous. The CDR3 is 14 residues long. The V and J ends lost 1 base and 3 bases respectively, with 10 bases between them. Germline CDR1 reads SGHVS; CDR2 reads FQNEAQ. The CDR3 coding sequence is TGTGCCAGCAGCTTAGGAGTGGCAGGCTACGAGCAGTACTTC. It is translated as CASSLGVAGYEQYF.

This clonotype occurred a few times. The J gene is TRBJ2-3, the V gene TRBV6-2 or TRBV6-3, with no clear D. The V gene's germline CDR1 is MNHEY and CDR2 SVGEGT. The CDR3 consists of 15 residues. The V gene lost 2 bases and the J gene lost 4 bases, with 13 bases spanning the gap. CDR3: CASSYPDAFADTQYF. The DNA for the CDR3 is TGTGCCAGCAGTTACCCCGATGCATTCGCAGATACGCAGTATTTT.

This clonotype was counted ten times or more. The CDR3 sequence is CASSPGGNTDTQYF. Here the CDR3 DNA reads TGTGCCAGCAGCCCTGGTGGCAACACAGATACGCAGTATTTT. The chain links TRBV5-4 to TRBJ2-3; D unclear. Trimming cost V 4 bases and J 2 bases, with 11 bases left between them. The CDR3 is made up of 14 amino acids. Germline CDR1 reads SGHNT; CDR2 reads YYREEE (reference sequence).

V usage is TRBV18 and J usage is TRBJ1-4; perhaps TRBD1 as D (6 bases). V shed 4 bases and J shed 0 bases, with 12 bases lying between them. Germline assignment: CDR1 KGHSH and CDR2 LQKENI. The CDR3 has 16 amino acids. The CDR3 DNA reads as TGTGCCAGCTCACTACAGGGACCGACAACTAATGAAAAACTGTTTTTT. Translated, it gives CASSLQGPTTNEKLFF.

The chain employs TRBV20-1 and TRBJ2-5; tentatively, D is TRBD1 (5 bases). V was pared by 7 bases and J by 9 bases, with 18 bases between. This CDR3 is built from 12 residues. The germline gives CDR1 DFQATT, CDR2 SNEGSKA (reference sequence). The CDR3 DNA is TGCAGTGGCCTACAGGTCAAGGTACCCCAGTACTTC. Residues: CSGLQVKVPQYF.

V is TRBV4-3 and J is TRBJ2-4; 10 positions agree with TRBD2. V lost 2 bases to trimming and J lost 0 bases; unmatched junction nucleotides: 4. In germline, CDR1 is LGHNA, CDR2 YSLEER. This CDR3 comprises 17 residues. CDR3 in amino acids: CASSQKLAGIAKNIQYF. In nucleotides, the CDR3 is TGCGCCAGCAGCCAAAAACTAGCGGGGATAGCCAAAAACATTCAGTACTTC.

V is TRBV5-1 and J is TRBJ2-2; D unclear. Germline V lookup: CDR1 SGHRS, CDR2 YFSETQ. The CDR3 totals 13 residues. The V gene lost 3 bases and the J gene lost 5 bases, with 8 bases spanning the gap. The CDR3 region is CASSSSPTGELFF. For the CDR3, the DNA is TGCGCCAGCAGCTCCAGCCCTACCGGGGAGCTGTTTTTT.

Here the CDR3 reads CASSYPGGRGESSYEQYF. CDR3 nucleotides: TGTGCCAGCAGTTACCCCGGAGGTCGAGGGGAAAGCTCCTACGAGCAGTACTTC. The rearrangement uses TRBV6-2 or TRBV6-3 and TRBJ2-7, with D perhaps matching TRBD1 or TRBD2 (5 bases each). This CDR3 is 18 amino acids long. The ends were cut back, 2 bases at V and 0 bases at J, with 20 bases in the middle. The germline V gene encodes CDR1 MNHEY and CDR2 SVGEGT.

In DNA, the CDR3 is TGCGCCAGCAGCAGCACTAGCGTAGACTACAATGAGCAGTTCTTC. Translated, it gives CASSSTSVDYNEQFF. The chain uses TRBV5-1 and TRBJ2-1, with 7 positions matching TRBD2. The CDR3 runs 15 residues. With V trimmed by 4 bases and J by 3 bases, 7 bases remained unmatched. Germline V CDR1 and CDR2: SGHRS, YFSETQ.

There are a few counts of this clonotype. This sequence joins TRBV5-1 and TRBJ2-4; 7 nucleotides agree with TRBD1. Per germline, CDR1 SGHRS and CDR2 YFSETQ. The CDR3 is 15 residues long. V was clipped by 3 bases and J by 5 bases; unmatched bases: 8. The chain's CDR3 is CASSSVLGGENIQYF. CDR3 nucleotides: TGCGCCAGCAGCTCCGTATTAGGGGGCGAAAACATTCAGTACTTC. The variable domain in full, with the rest retrieved from reference TRBV5-1 and TRBJ2-4, is KAGVTQTPRYLIKTRGQQVTLSCSPISGHRSVSWYQQTPGQGLQFLFEYFSETQRNKGNFPGRFSGRQFSNSRSEMNVSTLELGDSALYLCASSSVLGGENIQYFGAGTRLSVL.

This chain joins TRBV2 and TRBJ2-4, with TRBD2 matching over 12 bases. The better agreement between TRBJ2-7 and the DNA end casts doubt on the J call. The CDR3 length is 15 residues. Germline V CDR1 and CDR2: SNHLY, FYNNEI. The CDR3, as DNA: TGTGCCAGCAGTCAACTAGCGGGGGGATCTGTCGAGCAGTACTTC. Encoded protein: CASSQLAGGSVEQYF.

The chain employs TRBV28 and TRBJ2-3; 8 bases are shared with TRBD1. Germline-derived CDR1 and CDR2 are MDHEN and SYDVKM. This CDR3 is built from 15 residues. J gave up 4 bases and V 4 bases, and 7 bases lay outside the gene matches. The CDR3 loop is CASSSPAGGADTQYF. DNA of the CDR3: TGTGCCAGCAGTTCCCCCGCAGGGGGCGCAGATACGCAGTATTTT.

In its sample, this clonotype was seen once. The CDR3 spells CASSPPRTGGYGYTF. CDR3 bases: TGTGCCAGCAGTCCACCCCGGACAGGGGGCTATGGCTACACCTTC. The V call is TRBV5-6, the J call TRBJ1-2; 10 bases line up with TRBD1. Germline trimming cut 5 bases from V and 4 bases from J; bases unmatched to any gene: 8. This CDR3 comprises 15 residues. The germline V gene has CDR1 SGHDT and CDR2 YYEEEE.

The J gene is TRBJ2-7, the V gene TRBV20-1; D is unclear. In germline, CDR1 is DFQATT, CDR2 SNEGSKA (reference sequence). There are 13 residues in the CDR3. Trimming removed 1 base at V and 2 bases at J, with 9 bases between. CDR3 loop: CSARAVPTYEQYF. The CDR3 DNA reads as TGCAGTGCTAGAGCTGTGCCAACCTACGAGCAGTACTTC.

The chain links TRBV11-3 to TRBJ2-5; either TRBD1 or TRBD2 may fit D (5 bases each). CDR1 and CDR2 (germline): SGHNT, YENEEA. The length of the CDR3 is 14 residues. V was clipped by 7 bases and J by 7 bases, with 19 bases between them. CDR3 sequence (DNA): TGTGCCAGCACCGGGGACGGTTGGGAAGGGACCCAGTACTTC. Residues: CASTGDGWEGTQYF.

In its sample, this clonotype was seen a few times. The chain carries TRBV7-2 and TRBJ2-7; the D gene is possibly TRBD1 (6 bases). Germline V gives CDR1 SGHTA, CDR2 FQGNSA. The CDR3 loop spans 14 amino acids. Trimming removed 0 bases from V and 5 bases from J, with 11 bases in between. Written as DNA, the CDR3 is TGTGCCAGCAGCTTAGCGCAGGGGATCAACGAGCAGTACTTC. Translating it yields CASSLAQGINEQYF.

The CDR3 protein is CSVEVLNTQETQYF. The DNA for the CDR3 is TGCAGCGTTGAAGTTCTAAACACCCAAGAGACCCAGTACTTC. The chain carries TRBV29-1 and TRBJ2-5; D gene uncertain. V was cut by 1 base and J by 1 base, with 10 bases left in between. CDR1 SQVTM and CDR2 ANQGSEA come from the germline V gene. The CDR3 is 14 amino acids.

The chain is built from TRBV7-2 and TRBJ2-1; no clear D gene. Germline V gives CDR1 SGHTA, CDR2 FQGNSA. The CDR3 runs to 14 residues. V was pared by 4 bases and J by 7 bases, with 14 bases between. The CDR3 protein is CASSSQWLANEQFF. The CDR3 DNA sequence: TGTGCCAGCAGCTCCCAGTGGCTGGCTAATGAGCAGTTCTTC.

The chain carries TRBV6-2 or TRBV6-3 and TRBJ2-1, with 8 bases fitting TRBD1. The junction had 11 bases not matched to a gene; V was cut back by 3 bases and J by 7 bases. This CDR3 spans 16 amino acids. CDR1 MNHEY and CDR2 SVGEGT come from the germline V gene. DNA of the CDR3: TGTGCCAGCAGTTATCCCCCAGGGGGCCCCTCAAATGAGCAGTTCTTC. Residues: CASSYPPGGPSNEQFF.